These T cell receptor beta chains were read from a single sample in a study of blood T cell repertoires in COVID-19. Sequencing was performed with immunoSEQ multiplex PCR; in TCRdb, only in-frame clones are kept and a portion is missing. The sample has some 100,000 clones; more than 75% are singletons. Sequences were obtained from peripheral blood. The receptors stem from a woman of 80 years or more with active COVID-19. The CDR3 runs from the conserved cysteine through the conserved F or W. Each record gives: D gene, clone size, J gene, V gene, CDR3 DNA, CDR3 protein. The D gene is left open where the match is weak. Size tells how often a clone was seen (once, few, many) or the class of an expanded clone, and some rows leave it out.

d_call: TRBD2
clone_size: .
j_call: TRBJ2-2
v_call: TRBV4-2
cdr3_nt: TGTGCCAGCAGCCAAGGAAGGGGACTAGCGGGAGACACCGGGGAGCTGTTTTTT
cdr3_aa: CASSQGRGLAGDTGELFF

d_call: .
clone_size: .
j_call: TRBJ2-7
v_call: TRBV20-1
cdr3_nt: TGCAGTGCTAGTGGACACGCGGGCACCGAGCAGTACTTC
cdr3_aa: CSASGHAGTEQYF

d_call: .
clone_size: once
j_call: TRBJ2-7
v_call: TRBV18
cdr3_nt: TGTGCCAGCAGAACAGGGAACGAGCAGTACTTC
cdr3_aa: CASRTGNEQYF

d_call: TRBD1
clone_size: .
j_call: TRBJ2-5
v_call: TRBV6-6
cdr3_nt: TGTGCCAGCGGAGACAGGGTCGGCCAAGAGACCCAGTACTTC
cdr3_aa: CASGDRVGQETQYF

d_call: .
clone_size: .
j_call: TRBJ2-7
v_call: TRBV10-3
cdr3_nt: TGTGCCATCAGTGAAAGAGGAACGTACGAGCAGTACTTC
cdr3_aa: CAISERGTYEQYF

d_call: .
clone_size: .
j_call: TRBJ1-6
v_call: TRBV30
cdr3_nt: TGTGCCTGGAGCCCACTTAGGGGAAATTCACCCCTCCACTTT
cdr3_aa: CAWSPLRGNSPLHF

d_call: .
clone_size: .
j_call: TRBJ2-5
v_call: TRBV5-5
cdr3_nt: TGTGCCAGCAGCTCTTCTAGCGCGGAGACCCAGTACTTC
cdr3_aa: CASSSSSAETQYF

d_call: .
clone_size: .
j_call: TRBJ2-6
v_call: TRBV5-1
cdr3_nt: TGCGCCAGCACCCAGAACTCTGGGGCCAACGTCCTGACTTTC
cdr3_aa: CASTQNSGANVLTF

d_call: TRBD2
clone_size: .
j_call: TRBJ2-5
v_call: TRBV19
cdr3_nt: TGTGCCAGTAGCGGGAGGCTCCAAGAGACCCAGTACTTC
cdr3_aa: CASSGRLQETQYF

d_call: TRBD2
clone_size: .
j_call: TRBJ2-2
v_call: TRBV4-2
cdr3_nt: TGTGCCAGCAGCCAGACCGGGACTAGCGGGGGGAACACCGGGGAGCTGTTTTTT
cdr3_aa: CASSQTGTSGGNTGELFF

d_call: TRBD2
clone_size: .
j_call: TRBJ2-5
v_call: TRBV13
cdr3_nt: TGTGCCAGCAGCTACGGACTAGCGGGGGGGGAGACCCAGTACTTC
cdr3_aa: CASSYGLAGGETQYF

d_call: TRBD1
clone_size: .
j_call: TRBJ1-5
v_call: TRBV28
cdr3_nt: TGTGCCAGCAGTTTACCGACCGGGACAGGGGGAGGTCAGCCCCAGCATTTT
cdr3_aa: CASSLPTGTGGGQPQHF

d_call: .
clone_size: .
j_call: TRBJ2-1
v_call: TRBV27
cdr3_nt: TGTGCCAGCAGCCAGGGGGGCCCCTACAATGAGCAGTTCTTC
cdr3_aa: CASSQGGPYNEQFF

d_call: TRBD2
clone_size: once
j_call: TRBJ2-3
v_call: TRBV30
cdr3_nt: TGTGCCTGGAGTGATCTAGCGGGAGGGGGAGATACGCAGTATTTT
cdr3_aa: CAWSDLAGGGDTQYF

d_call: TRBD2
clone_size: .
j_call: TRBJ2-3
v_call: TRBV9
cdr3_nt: TGTGCCAGCTCCCAGTCGGGACTAGCGGGCCCAGATACGCAGTATTTT
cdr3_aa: CASSQSGLAGPDTQYF

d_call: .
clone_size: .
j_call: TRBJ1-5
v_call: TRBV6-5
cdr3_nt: TGTGCCAGCAGAGGGGGGGGGTATAGCAATCAGCCCCAGCATTTT
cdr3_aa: CASRGGGYSNQPQHF

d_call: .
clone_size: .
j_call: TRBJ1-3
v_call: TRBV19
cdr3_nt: TGTGCCAGTAGTTACGGACAGTTCTTCTCTGGAAACACCATATATTTT
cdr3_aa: CASSYGQFFSGNTIYF

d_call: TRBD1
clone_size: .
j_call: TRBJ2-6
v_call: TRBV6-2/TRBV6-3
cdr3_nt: TGTGCCAGCAGTTACTCTCCCACGACAGGGGGCCTTAGGTCTGGGGCCAACGTCCTGACTTTC
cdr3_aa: CASSYSPTTGGLRSGANVLTF

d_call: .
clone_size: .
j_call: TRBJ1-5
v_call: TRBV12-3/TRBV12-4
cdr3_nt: TGTGCCAGCAGTTTAGAGCTGAGACAGCCCCAGCATTTT
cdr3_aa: CASSLELRQPQHF

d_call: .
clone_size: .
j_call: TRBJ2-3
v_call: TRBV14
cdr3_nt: TGTGCCAGCAGCCAAGTGGGGGCTGGGTTTGCAGATACGCAGTATTTT
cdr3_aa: CASSQVGAGFADTQYF

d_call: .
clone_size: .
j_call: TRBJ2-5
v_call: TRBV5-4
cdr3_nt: TGTGCCAGCAGCCCCACCGCTGGGGGGATGCCAGGAGAGACCCAGTACTTC
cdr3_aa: CASSPTAGGMPGETQYF

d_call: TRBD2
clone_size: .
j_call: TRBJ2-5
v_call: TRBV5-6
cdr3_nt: TGTGCCAGCAGCTTGACTAGCGGTCAAGAGACCCAGTACTTC
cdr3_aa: CASSLTSGQETQYF

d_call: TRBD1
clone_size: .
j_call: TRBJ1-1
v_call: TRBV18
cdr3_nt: TGTGCCAGCTCACCCGGGACAGGCGGGACTGAAGCTTTCTTT
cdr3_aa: CASSPGTGGTEAFF

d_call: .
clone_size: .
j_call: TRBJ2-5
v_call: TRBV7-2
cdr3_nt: TGTGCCAGCAGCCCCAGAAGGGGCCAAGAGACCCAGTACTTC
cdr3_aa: CASSPRRGQETQYF

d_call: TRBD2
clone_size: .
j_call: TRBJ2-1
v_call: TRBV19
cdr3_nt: TGTGCCAGTAGCCCGGGACTAGCGGGAACCCTTCTGAGCAATGAGCAGTTCTTC
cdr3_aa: CASSPGLAGTLLSNEQFF

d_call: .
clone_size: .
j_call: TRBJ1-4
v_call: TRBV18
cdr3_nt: TGTGCCAGCTCACCTTCGCGGAATTTGGTTGAAAAACTGTTTTTT
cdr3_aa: CASSPSRNLVEKLFF

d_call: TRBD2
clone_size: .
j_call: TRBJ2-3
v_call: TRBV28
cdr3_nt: TGTGCCAGCAGTTCACGACTAGCGGGAGGGGGCACAGATACGCAGTATTTT
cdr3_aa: CASSSRLAGGGTDTQYF

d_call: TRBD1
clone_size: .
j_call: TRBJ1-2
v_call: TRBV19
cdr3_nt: TGTGCCACAAAGGACAGGAATAACTATGGCTACACCTTC
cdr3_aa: CATKDRNNYGYTF

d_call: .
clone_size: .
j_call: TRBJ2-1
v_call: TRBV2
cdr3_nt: TGTGCCAGCAGCGTAAGCGGGCCCCCCGATGAGCAGTTCTTC
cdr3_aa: CASSVSGPPDEQFF

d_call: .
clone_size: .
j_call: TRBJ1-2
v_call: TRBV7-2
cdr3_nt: TGTGCCAGCAGCTTCCCCGGACGGACTCGCGGCTACACCTTC
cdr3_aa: CASSFPGRTRGYTF

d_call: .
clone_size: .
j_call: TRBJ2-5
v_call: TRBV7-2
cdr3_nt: TGTGCCAGCAGCTCTCTGGTACAGGCGAAAGAGACCCAGTACTTC
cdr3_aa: CASSSLVQAKETQYF

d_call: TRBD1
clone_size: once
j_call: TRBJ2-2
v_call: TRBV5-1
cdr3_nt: TGCGCCAGCAGCCCGGACAGGGCGGGTACCGGGGAGCTGTTTTTT
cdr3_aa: CASSPDRAGTGELFF

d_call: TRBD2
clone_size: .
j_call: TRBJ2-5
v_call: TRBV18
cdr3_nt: TGTGCCAGCTCACCATATATGACTAGCGGGCCTAGTCATAGGGAGACCCAGTACTTC
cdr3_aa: CASSPYMTSGPSHRETQYF

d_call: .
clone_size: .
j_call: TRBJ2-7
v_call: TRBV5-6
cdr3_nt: TGTGCCAGCAGCTTGTTTTCAGGGCGGTCACAACCCTACGAGCAGTACTTC
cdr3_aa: CASSLFSGRSQPYEQYF

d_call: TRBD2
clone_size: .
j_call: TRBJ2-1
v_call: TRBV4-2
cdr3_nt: TGTGCCAGCAGCCAAGTCTGGGAAACTAGCGGGAGAAGACGCCAGTTCTTC
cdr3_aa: CASSQVWETSGRRRQFF

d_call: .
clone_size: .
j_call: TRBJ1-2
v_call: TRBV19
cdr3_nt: TGTGCCAGTAGCAGTTATAACTATGGCTACACCTTC
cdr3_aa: CASSSYNYGYTF

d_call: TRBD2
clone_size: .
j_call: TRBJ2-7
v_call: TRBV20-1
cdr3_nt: TGCAGTGCTAGTAGATCAACTAGCGGAGCATACGAGCAGTACTTC
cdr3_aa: CSASRSTSGAYEQYF

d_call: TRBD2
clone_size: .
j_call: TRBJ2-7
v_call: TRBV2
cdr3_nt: TGTGCCAGCAGCCTCCCGGGGGGGAATACCTACGAGCAGTACTTC
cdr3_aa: CASSLPGGNTYEQYF

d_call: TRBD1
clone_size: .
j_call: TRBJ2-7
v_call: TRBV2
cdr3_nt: TGTGCCAGCAACCTACTTGGACAGGGCTACGAGCAGTACTTC
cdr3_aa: CASNLLGQGYEQYF

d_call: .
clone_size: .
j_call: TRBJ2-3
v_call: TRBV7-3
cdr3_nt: TGTGCCAGCAGCTTGCAGGGGTACACAGATACGCAGTATTTT
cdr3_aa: CASSLQGYTDTQYF

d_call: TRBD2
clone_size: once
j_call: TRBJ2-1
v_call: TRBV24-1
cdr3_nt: TGTGCCACCAGTGATCTTGGGACTAGCGGGAGGGAAATTAGGTACAATGAGCAGTTCTTC
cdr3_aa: CATSDLGTSGREIRYNEQFF

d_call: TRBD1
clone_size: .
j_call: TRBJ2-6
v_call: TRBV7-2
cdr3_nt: TGTGCCAGCAGCCAGGGGGCAGGGGCCAACGTCCTGACTTTC
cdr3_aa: CASSQGAGANVLTF

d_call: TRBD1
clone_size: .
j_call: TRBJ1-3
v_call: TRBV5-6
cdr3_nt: TGTGCCAGCAGCTCCTACAGGGGGCGAAGAAACACCATATATTTT
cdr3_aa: CASSSYRGRRNTIYF

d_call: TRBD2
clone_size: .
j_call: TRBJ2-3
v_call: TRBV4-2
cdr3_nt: TGTGCCAGCAGCCGAAGACTAGCGGGAGAAAGGCCTAGCACAGATACGCAGTATTTT
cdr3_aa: CASSRRLAGERPSTDTQYF

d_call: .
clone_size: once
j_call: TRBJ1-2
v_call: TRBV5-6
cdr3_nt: TGTGCCAGCAGCTTGGTGGCAGCTAACTATGGCTACACCTTC
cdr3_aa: CASSLVAANYGYTF